These T cell receptor beta chains were read from a single sample in a study of T-cell memory formation after mild COVID-19. TCRdb independently ran MiXCR on the 5' RACE reads; one entry per CDR3 protein. The table records 65,000 to 90,000 distinct CDR3 sequences, over 10% of them present only once. Input material: PBMCs or a T cell subset sorted from them (not recorded which). The receptors originated from a man aged 18 to 29 who had mild COVID-19 (a few samples of this study predate the infection). Cell type and time point are not known. The CDR3 runs from the conserved cysteine through the conserved F or W. Fields, in order: CDR3 protein, CDR3 DNA, CDR3 length, clone size, V gene, D gene, J gene. A D gene is named only where the DNA matches it firmly. Clone size is stated in some rows and not others, as once, few, many or a class when expanded.

CASSLVGEGVRTEAFF,TGTGCCAGCAGCCTGGTCGGGGAGGGGGTTCGGACTGAAGCTTTCTTT,16,few,TRBV12-3/TRBV12-4,NA,TRBJ1-1
CASSLRESGLSETQYF,TGTGCCAGCAGCTTGAGGGAAAGCGGGTTGTCAGAGACCCAGTACTTC,16,few,TRBV7-9,NA,TRBJ2-5
CASSNNEQFF,TGTGCCAGCAGTAACAATGAGCAGTTCTTC,10,many,TRBV2,NA,TRBJ2-1
CASSPRTGVFQETQYF,TGCGCCAGCAGCCCCCGGACAGGGGTGTTCCAAGAGACCCAGTACTTC,16,few,TRBV5-1,TRBD1,TRBJ2-5
CATSGRSGQETQYF,TGTGCCACCAGCGGGAGGAGCGGACAAGAGACCCAGTACTTC,14,few,TRBV15,NA,TRBJ2-5
CASCVVPRGTEAFF,TGTGCCAGCTGTGTGGTACCGCGCGGCACTGAAGCTTTCTTT,14,few,TRBV28,NA,TRBJ1-1
CASSQGTSGYEQYF,TGCGCCAGCAGCCAAGGGACTTCCGGCTACGAGCAGTACTTC,14,few,TRBV4-1,NA,TRBJ2-7
CASSLVQENTGELFF,TGTGCCAGCAGCTTAGTTCAGGAGAACACCGGGGAGCTGTTTTTT,15,NA,TRBV7-9,NA,TRBJ2-2
CASSPGTGGNQAFF,TGTGCCAGCAGCCCAGGGACAGGGGGAAATCAAGCTTTCTTT,14,NA,TRBV7-8,TRBD1,TRBJ1-1
CASSFGQPGETQYF,TGTGCCAGCAGCTTCGGACAGCCCGGAGAGACCCAGTACTTC,14,NA,TRBV7-6,NA,TRBJ2-5
CASSLDSREGHTQYF,TGTGCCAGCAGCTTAGATTCTAGGGAGGGACATACGCAGTATTTT,15,NA,TRBV7-9,TRBD2,TRBJ2-3
CASSSDWPGVAGNNEQFF,TGTGCCAGCAGCTCCGACTGGCCCGGCGTGGCGGGTAACAATGAGCAGTTCTTC,18,NA,TRBV7-2,NA,TRBJ2-1
CASSAWTGGEEYGYTF,TGCGCCAGCAGCGCGTGGACAGGGGGCGAAGAGTATGGCTACACCTTC,16,NA,TRBV5-1,TRBD1,TRBJ1-2
CSATGTGISGANVLTF,TGCAGTGCTACCGGGACAGGGATATCTGGGGCCAACGTCCTGACTTTC,16,NA,TRBV20-1,TRBD1,TRBJ2-6
CASSARIQPQHF,TGTGCCAGCAGCGCCCGGATTCAGCCCCAGCATTTT,12,NA,TRBV6-9,NA,TRBJ1-5
CASRTIGTGGSEETQYF,TGTGCCAGCAGGACTATCGGGACAGGGGGTTCGGAAGAGACCCAGTACTTC,17,NA,TRBV12-3/TRBV12-4,TRBD1,TRBJ2-5
CASSLGSGGSYGYTF,TGTGCCAGCAGCTTAGGATCTGGGGGAAGCTATGGCTACACCTTC,15,few,TRBV7-9,NA,TRBJ1-2
CASEPGNTIYF,TGTGCCAGCGAACCTGGAAACACCATATATTTT,11,many,TRBV7-9,NA,TRBJ1-3
CASSLAGQGTRTQYF,TGTGCCAGCAGCTTAGCGGGACAGGGGACCAGGACCCAGTACTTC,15,many,TRBV7-2,TRBD1,TRBJ2-5
CSVLLPGQGAAGELFF,TGCAGCGTTCTACTACCGGGACAGGGGGCAGCCGGGGAGCTGTTTTTT,16,many,TRBV29-1,TRBD1,TRBJ2-2
CASSLSTTGFGYTF,TGTGCCAGCAGCCTCTCTACGACAGGGTTTGGCTACACCTTC,14,NA,TRBV6-2/TRBV6-3,TRBD1,TRBJ1-2
CASSPGGRSTDTQYF,TGTGCCAGCTCACCCGGGGGACGTAGCACAGATACGCAGTATTTT,15,NA,TRBV18,NA,TRBJ2-3
CASSRQGPTNSPLHF,TGTGCCAGCAGCAGACAGGGGCCTACCAATTCACCCCTCCACTTT,15,NA,TRBV11-2,TRBD1,TRBJ1-6
CASSQGPIEAFF,TGTGCCAGCAGTCAGGGACCCATTGAAGCTTTCTTT,12,few,TRBV6-5,NA,TRBJ1-1
CASSLATIGTDTQYF,TGTGCCAGCAGCTTAGCGACTATCGGCACAGATACGCAGTATTTT,15,few,TRBV7-2,NA,TRBJ2-3
CASTPPGSYGYTF,TGTGCCAGCACCCCACCAGGGTCCTATGGCTACACCTTC,13,NA,TRBV18,NA,TRBJ1-2
CASSSPPTSGVETQYF,TGTGCCAGCAGTTCACCTCCGACTAGCGGGGTAGAGACCCAGTACTTC,16,NA,TRBV12-3/TRBV12-4,TRBD2,TRBJ2-5
CASSQGAGFGTDTQYF,TGCGCCAGCAGCCAAGGGGCAGGGTTTGGCACAGATACGCAGTATTTT,16,few,TRBV4-1,NA,TRBJ2-3
CASSPTGRLSYNEQFF,TGTGCCAGCAGCCCGACTGGGAGGCTTTCCTACAATGAGCAGTTCTTC,16,few,TRBV11-3,NA,TRBJ2-1
CASSPSLGLNSYEQYF,TGTGCCAGCAGCCCCTCTTTGGGTCTGAACTCCTACGAGCAGTACTTC,16,NA,TRBV27,NA,TRBJ2-7
CASSGQGREQFF,TGTGCCAGCAGCGGACAGGGTCGGGAGCAGTTCTTC,12,NA,TRBV9,TRBD1,TRBJ2-1
CAGLGDDYGYTF,TGTGCCGGACTAGGAGACGACTATGGCTACACCTTC,12,NA,TRBV6-6,NA,TRBJ1-2
CASSYSSPDIVYGYTF,TGTGCCAGCAGTTACTCGTCTCCCGACATTGTCTATGGCTACACCTTC,16,few,TRBV6-5,NA,TRBJ1-2
CASSLLGQGAFSETQYF,TGTGCCAGCAGTTTGCTTGGACAGGGGGCGTTTTCGGAGACCCAGTACTTC,17,few,TRBV28,TRBD1,TRBJ2-5
CASSMRGGNTEAFF,TGTGCCAGTAGTATGCGGGGGGGGAACACTGAAGCTTTCTTT,14,few,TRBV19,NA,TRBJ1-1
CASSKTLDRDNYEQYF,TGTGCCAGCAGCAAAACTCTTGACAGGGATAATTACGAGCAGTACTTC,16,many,TRBV27,TRBD1,TRBJ2-7
CASSPGRYSTDTQYF,TGTGCCAGCAGCCCCGGGAGGTACAGCACAGATACGCAGTATTTT,15,few,TRBV7-9,TRBD2,TRBJ2-3
CASSQDDRGSYEQYF,TGCGCCAGCAGCCAAGATGACAGAGGATCCTACGAGCAGTACTTC,15,many,TRBV4-1,NA,TRBJ2-7
CASSQGYMYNSPLHF,TGCGCCAGCAGCCAAGGGTACATGTATAATTCACCCCTCCACTTT,15,NA,TRBV4-3,NA,TRBJ1-6
CATSDLHGGRDGYTF,TGTGCCACCAGTGATTTGCATGGGGGCAGGGATGGCTACACCTTC,15,few,TRBV24-1,NA,TRBJ1-2
CATSRDRTSGGTDTQYF,TGTGCCACCAGCAGAGATCGCACTAGCGGGGGAACAGATACGCAGTATTTT,17,NA,TRBV15,TRBD2,TRBJ2-3
CASSPMGPASTDTQYF,TGTGCCAGCAGTCCTATGGGGCCCGCCAGCACAGATACGCAGTATTTT,16,NA,TRBV28,NA,TRBJ2-3
CASSLSATYGYTF,TGTGCCAGCAGTTTATCCGCGACCTATGGCTACACCTTC,13,few,TRBV12-3/TRBV12-4,NA,TRBJ1-2
CASSDPNNQPQHF,TGTGCCAGCAGCGACCCGAATAATCAGCCCCAGCATTTT,13,few,TRBV7-8,NA,TRBJ1-5
CASSSIAQGQGFREQFF,TGTGCCAGCAGCTCAATAGCGCAGGGACAGGGGTTTCGTGAGCAGTTCTTC,17,NA,TRBV7-8,TRBD1,TRBJ2-1
CATGSSSYNEQFF,TGTGCCACAGGGTCCTCCTCCTACAATGAGCAGTTCTTC,13,NA,TRBV9,NA,TRBJ2-1
CASSQDLGSSSYEQYF,TGCGCCAGCAGCCAAGATCTTGGCTCGAGCTCCTACGAGCAGTACTTC,16,few,TRBV4-1,NA,TRBJ2-7
CSVPLTSTDTQYF,TGCAGCGTCCCCTTGACTAGCACAGATACGCAGTATTTT,13,many,TRBV29-1,NA,TRBJ2-3
CASSLVPAGSTDTQYF,TGTGCCAGCAGCTTAGTTCCAGCGGGGAGCACAGATACGCAGTATTTT,16,NA,TRBV7-2,TRBD2,TRBJ2-3
CASSLGNNSPLHF,TGTGCCAGCAGTCTGGGGAACAATTCACCCCTCCACTTT,13,NA,TRBV27,NA,TRBJ1-6
CASSYNPGQGLSNYGYTF,TGTGCCAGCAGTTACAATCCGGGACAGGGGCTATCTAACTATGGCTACACCTTC,18,few,TRBV5-8,TRBD1,TRBJ1-2
CSVEDRDRTYNEQFF,TGCAGCGTTGAAGACAGAGACAGGACCTACAATGAGCAGTTCTTC,15,NA,TRBV29-1,NA,TRBJ2-1
CASSQGIREYNEQFF,TGCGCCAGCAGCCAAGGGATTCGGGAATACAATGAGCAGTTCTTC,15,NA,TRBV4-1,NA,TRBJ2-1
CASSSDRGTMEATEAFF,TGCGCCAGCAGCTCCGACAGGGGGACGATGGAGGCTACTGAAGCTTTCTTT,17,NA,TRBV5-1,TRBD1,TRBJ1-1
CASTKPADTQYF,TGTGCCAGCACCAAACCAGCAGATACGCAGTATTTT,12,many,TRBV7-9,NA,TRBJ2-3
CASSSGEGELENIQYF,TGTGCCAGCAGTTCCGGGGAAGGGGAATTGGAAAACATTCAGTACTTC,16,NA,TRBV12-3/TRBV12-4,NA,TRBJ2-4
CASSTLAGVQETQYF,TGTGCCAGCAGCACGTTAGCGGGGGTCCAAGAGACCCAGTACTTC,15,NA,TRBV21-1,NA,TRBJ2-5
CASSQRLAGTYEQYF,TGCGCCAGCAGCCAAAGGCTAGCGGGGACCTACGAGCAGTACTTC,15,NA,TRBV4-1,TRBD2,TRBJ2-7
CASSLGQINQPQHF,TGTGCCAGCAGCCTAGGACAGATCAATCAGCCCCAGCATTTT,14,few,TRBV6-5,NA,TRBJ1-5